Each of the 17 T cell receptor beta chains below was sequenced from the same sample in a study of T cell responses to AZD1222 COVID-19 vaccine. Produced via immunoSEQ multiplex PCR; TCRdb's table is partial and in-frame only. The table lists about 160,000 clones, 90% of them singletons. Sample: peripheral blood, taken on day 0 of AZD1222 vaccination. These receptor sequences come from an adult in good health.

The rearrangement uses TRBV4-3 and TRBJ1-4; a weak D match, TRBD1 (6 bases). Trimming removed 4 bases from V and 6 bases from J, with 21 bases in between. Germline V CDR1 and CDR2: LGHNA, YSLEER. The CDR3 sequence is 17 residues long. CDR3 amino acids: CASSRQAATGRDEKLFF. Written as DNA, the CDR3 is TGCGCCAGCAGCCGCCAAGCAGCGACAGGACGTGATGAAAAACTGTTTTTT.

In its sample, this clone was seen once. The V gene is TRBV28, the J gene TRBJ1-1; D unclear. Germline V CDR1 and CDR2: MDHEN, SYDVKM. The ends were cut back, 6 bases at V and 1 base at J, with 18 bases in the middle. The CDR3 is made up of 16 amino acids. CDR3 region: CASRLGTFLRNTEAFF. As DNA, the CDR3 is TGTGCCAGCAGGCTGGGTACCTTCCTCCGGAACACTGAAGCTTTCTTT.

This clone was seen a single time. As DNA, the CDR3 is TGTGCCAGCAGCTATCAAGGAGGTAGCTCTGGGGCCAACGTCCTGACTTTC. As protein: CASSYQGGSSGANVLTF. V is TRBV7-3 and J is TRBJ2-6, with D possibly being TRBD2 (5 bases). The V end lost 4 bases, the J end lost 0 bases, and 13 bases lay between the germline ends. The germline V gene has CDR1 SGHTA and CDR2 FQGTGA. This CDR3 spans 17 amino acids. The full variable domain, with the rest looked up from reference TRBV7-3 and TRBJ2-6, is GAGVSQTPSNKVTEKGKYVELRCDPISGHTALYWYRQSLGQGPEFLIYFQGTGAADDSGLPNDRFFAVRPEGSVSTLKIQRTERGDSAVYLCASSYQGGSSGANVLTFGAGSRLTVL.

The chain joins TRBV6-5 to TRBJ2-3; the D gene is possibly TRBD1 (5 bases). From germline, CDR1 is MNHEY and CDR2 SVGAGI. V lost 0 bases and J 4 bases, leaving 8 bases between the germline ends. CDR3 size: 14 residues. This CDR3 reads CASSYSSGPDTQYF. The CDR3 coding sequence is TGTGCCAGCAGTTACTCGTCAGGGCCAGATACGCAGTATTTT.

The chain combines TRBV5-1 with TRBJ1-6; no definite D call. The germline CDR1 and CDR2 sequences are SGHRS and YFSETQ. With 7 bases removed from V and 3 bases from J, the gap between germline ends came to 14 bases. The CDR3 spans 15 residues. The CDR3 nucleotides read TGCGCCAGCCGTATAGGCCCGAACTATAATTCACCCCTCCACTTT. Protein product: CASRIGPNYNSPLHF.

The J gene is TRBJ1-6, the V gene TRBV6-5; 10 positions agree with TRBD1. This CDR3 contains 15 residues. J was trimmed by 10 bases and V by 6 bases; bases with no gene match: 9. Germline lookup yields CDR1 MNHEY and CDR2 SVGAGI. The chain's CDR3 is CASRTRQGAGSPLHF. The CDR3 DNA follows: TGTGCCAGCAGAACACGACAGGGGGCCGGCTCACCCCTCCACTTT.

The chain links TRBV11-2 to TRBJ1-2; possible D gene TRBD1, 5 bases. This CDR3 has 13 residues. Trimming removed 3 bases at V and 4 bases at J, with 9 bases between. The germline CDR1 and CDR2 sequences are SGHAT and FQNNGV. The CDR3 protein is CASSFAGAYGYTF. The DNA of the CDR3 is TGTGCCAGCAGCTTTGCTGGGGCCTATGGCTACACCTTC.

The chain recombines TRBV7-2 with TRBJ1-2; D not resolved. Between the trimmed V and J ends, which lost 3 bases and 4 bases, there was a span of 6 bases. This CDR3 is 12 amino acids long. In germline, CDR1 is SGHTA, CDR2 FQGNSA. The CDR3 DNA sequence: TGTGCCAGCAGCTTTTCTTCCTATGGCTACACCTTC. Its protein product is CASSFSSYGYTF.

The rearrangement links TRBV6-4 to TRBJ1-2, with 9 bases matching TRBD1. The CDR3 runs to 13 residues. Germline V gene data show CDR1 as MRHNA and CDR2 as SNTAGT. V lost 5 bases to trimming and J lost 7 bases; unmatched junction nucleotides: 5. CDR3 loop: CASSMTGGVGYTF. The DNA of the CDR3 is TGTGCCAGCAGTATGACAGGGGGTGTTGGCTACACCTTC.

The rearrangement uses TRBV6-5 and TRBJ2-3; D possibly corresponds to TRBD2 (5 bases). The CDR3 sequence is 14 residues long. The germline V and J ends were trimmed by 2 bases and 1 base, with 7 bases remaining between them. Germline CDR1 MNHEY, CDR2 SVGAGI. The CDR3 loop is CASSYGLRTDTQYF. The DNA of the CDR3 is TGTGCCAGCAGTTACGGACTCCGCACAGATACGCAGTATTTT.

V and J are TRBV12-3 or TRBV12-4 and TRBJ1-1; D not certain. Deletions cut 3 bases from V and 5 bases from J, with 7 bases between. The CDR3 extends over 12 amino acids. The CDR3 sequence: CASSFSWTEAFF. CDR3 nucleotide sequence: TGTGCCAGCAGTTTTAGTTGGACTGAAGCTTTCTTT.

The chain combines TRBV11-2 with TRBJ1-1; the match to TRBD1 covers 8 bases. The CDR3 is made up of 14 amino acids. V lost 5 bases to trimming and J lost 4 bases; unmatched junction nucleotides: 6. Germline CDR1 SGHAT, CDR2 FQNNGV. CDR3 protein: CASSVDRASTEAFF. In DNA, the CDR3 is TGTGCCAGCAGCGTGGACAGGGCGTCCACTGAAGCTTTCTTT. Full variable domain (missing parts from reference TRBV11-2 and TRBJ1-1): EAGVAQSPRYKIIEKRQSVAFWCNPISGHATLYWYQQILGQGPKLLIQFQNNGVVDDSQLPKDRFSAERLKGVDSTLKIQPAKLEDSAVYLCASSVDRASTEAFFGQGTRLTVV.

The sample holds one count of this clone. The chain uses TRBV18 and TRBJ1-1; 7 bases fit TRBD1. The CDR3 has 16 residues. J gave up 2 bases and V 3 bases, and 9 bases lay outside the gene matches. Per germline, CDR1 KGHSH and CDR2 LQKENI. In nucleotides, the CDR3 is TGTGCCAGCTCACCCGACCGATACAGGGGCAACACTGAAGCTTTCTTT. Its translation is CASSPDRYRGNTEAFF.

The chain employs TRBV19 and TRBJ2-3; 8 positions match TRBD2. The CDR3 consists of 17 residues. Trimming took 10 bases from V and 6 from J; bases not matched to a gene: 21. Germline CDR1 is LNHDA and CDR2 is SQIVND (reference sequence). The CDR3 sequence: CATAFTGVAGSRDTQYF. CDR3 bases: TGTGCCACTGCTTTTACTGGGGTAGCGGGGAGTCGCGATACGCAGTATTTT.

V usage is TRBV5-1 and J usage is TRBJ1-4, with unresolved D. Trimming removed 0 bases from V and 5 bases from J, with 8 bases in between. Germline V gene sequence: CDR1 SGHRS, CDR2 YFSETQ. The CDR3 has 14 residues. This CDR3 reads CASSLVEFNEKLFF. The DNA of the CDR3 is TGCGCCAGCAGCTTGGTGGAATTCAATGAAAAACTGTTTTTT.

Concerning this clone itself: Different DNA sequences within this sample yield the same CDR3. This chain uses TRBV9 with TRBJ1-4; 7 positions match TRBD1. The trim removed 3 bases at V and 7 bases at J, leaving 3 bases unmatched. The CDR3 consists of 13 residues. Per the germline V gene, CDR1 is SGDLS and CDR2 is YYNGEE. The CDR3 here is CASSAGTAEKLFF. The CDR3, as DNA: TGTGCCAGCAGCGCTGGGACAGCTGAAAAACTGTTTTTT.

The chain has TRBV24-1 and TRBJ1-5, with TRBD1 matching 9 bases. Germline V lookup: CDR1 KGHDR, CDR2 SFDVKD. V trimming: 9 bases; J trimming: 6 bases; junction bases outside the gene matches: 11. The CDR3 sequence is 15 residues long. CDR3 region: CATQPTGGRGQPQHF. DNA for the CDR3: TGTGCCACCCAACCGACAGGGGGTAGAGGTCAGCCCCAGCATTTT.